These 21 T cell receptor beta chains share one sample of origin, sequenced in a study of T cell responses to AZD1222 COVID-19 vaccine (dated by TCRdb to 2020 to 2023). The library relied on the immunoSEQ multiplex PCR assay. Here the immuneACCESS table is served through TCRdb, limited to in-frame sequences with V and J called. Missing clones are a known gap in these copies; in checked studies unresolved V genes cover under half, and the rest lacks a known reason. This sample has roughly 120,000 clones in its table, and approximately 89% of those were observed once. The top ten hold about 4.1% of the sample. The time point label corresponds to: baseline before first vaccination. Here the sequenced sample was peripheral blood, taken on day 0 of AZD1222 vaccination. The source is an adult in good health.

The table lists this clone with a count of one. J is TRBJ1-4 and V is TRBV6-5, with no clear D. Trimming stripped 4 bases from V and 0 bases from J, with 9 bases between. Germline V lookup: CDR1 MNHEY, CDR2 SVGAGI. The CDR3 sequence is 15 residues long. CDR3 nucleotide sequence: TGTGCCAGCAGTTGGTCAGCCACAACTAATGAAAAACTGTTTTTT. Its protein is CASSWSATTNEKLFF.

This chain links TRBV7-2 with TRBJ1-6; no clear D. The V gene's germline CDR1 is SGHTA and CDR2 FQGNSA. The CDR3 length is 14 residues. V lost 2 bases and J 7 bases, leaving 9 bases between the germline ends. CDR3 bases: TGTGCCAGCAGCTTATTCGCTGTCAATTCACCCCTCCACTTT. Translating it yields CASSLFAVNSPLHF.

This clone was found once. The DNA for the CDR3 is TGTGCCAGCAGCTTGGGGCCAGAAGACACCGGGGAGCTGTTTTTT. Protein sequence: CASSLGPEDTGELFF. The chain carries TRBV7-2 and TRBJ2-2, with a weak D call TRBD1 (5 bases). The CDR3 totals 15 residues. Trimming cost V 3 bases and J 3 bases, with 11 bases left between them. Per the germline V gene, CDR1 is SGHTA and CDR2 is FQGNSA.

The CDR3 bases are TGCGCCAGCAGCCAAGATCGTCTAGCGGGAGTGTGGCAGTTCTTC. Protein product: CASSQDRLAGVWQFF. This chain connects TRBV4-1 to TRBJ2-1, with 10 bases matching TRBD2. Trimming cost V 0 bases and J 12 bases; bases outside gene matches: 8. Germline V gene lookup returns CDR1 MGHRA and CDR2 YSYEKL. This CDR3 has 15 amino acids.

The J gene is TRBJ2-7, the V gene TRBV18, with 7 bases that match TRBD1. V trimming: 2 bases; J trimming: 0 bases; junction bases outside the gene matches: 4. The germline CDR1 and CDR2 sequences are KGHSH and LQKENI. The CDR3 spans 15 residues. In DNA, the CDR3 is TGTGCCAGCTCACCAGGGACAGCCAGCTCCTACGAGCAGTACTTC. Its protein product is CASSPGTASSYEQYF.

The chain has TRBV7-9 and TRBJ1-6, with D perhaps matching TRBD1 (6 bases). Germline-derived CDR1 and CDR2 are SEHNR and FQNEAQ (reference sequence). V was trimmed by 5 bases and J by 10 bases, leaving 12 bases between them. This CDR3 region has 13 residues. The CDR3 protein is CASSDTGYSPLHF. Here the CDR3 DNA reads TGTGCCAGCAGCGATACAGGGTACTCACCCCTCCACTTT.

The rearrangement joins TRBV19 to TRBJ2-3, with TRBD1 as a possible D gene (5 bases). Deletions cut 7 bases from V and 1 base from J, with 9 bases between. Germline assignment: CDR1 LNHDA and CDR2 SQIVND (reference sequence). This CDR3 spans 13 amino acids. This CDR3 is CASTAGRTDTQYF. The CDR3 DNA follows: TGTGCCAGTACTGCAGGGCGCACAGATACGCAGTATTTT.

The CDR3 DNA reads as TGTGCCAGCAGTTACATTCCGGGGTCTGGGGCCAACGTCCTGACTTTC. This encodes CASSYIPGSGANVLTF. This sequence joins TRBV6-5 and TRBJ2-6, with a tentative D call TRBD2 (5 bases). The V gene's germline CDR1 is MNHEY and CDR2 SVGAGI. This CDR3 has 16 amino acids. V dropped 2 bases and J dropped 1 base, with 9 bases sitting between them.

V gene TRBV6-1 combines with J gene TRBJ2-4; D gene ambiguous. V lost 1 base and J 6 bases, leaving 16 bases between the germline ends. CDR3 length: 16 amino acids. The germline CDR1 and CDR2 sequences are MNHNS and SASEGT. For the CDR3, the DNA is TGTGCCAGCAGTGAAGGAAAGGGTTTTTCTAGAAACATTCAGTACTTC. This sequence encodes CASSEGKGFSRNIQYF.

The V call is TRBV4-1, the J call TRBJ1-3, with no clear D. The V end was cut by 0 bases, the J end by 0 bases, with 9 bases between. There are 16 residues in the CDR3. Germline V CDR1 and CDR2: MGHRA, YSYEKL. The CDR3 nucleotides are TGCGCCAGCAGCCAAGATAGAACAGACTCTGGAAACACCATATATTTT. It codes for CASSQDRTDSGNTIYF.

This clone was picked up a small number of times. The rearrangement links TRBV5-4 to TRBJ1-2; D is uncertain. The germline V gene has CDR1 SGHNT and CDR2 YYREEE (reference sequence). This CDR3 has 14 residues. Between the trimmed V and J ends, which lost 3 bases and 0 bases, there was a span of 9 bases. CDR3 sequence: CASSSGTANYGYTF. CDR3 DNA: TGTGCCAGCAGCTCAGGTACGGCTAACTATGGCTACACCTTC.

The gene calls are TRBV7-9 and TRBJ1-5; possible D gene TRBD1, 5 bases. The CDR3 extends over 14 amino acids. Trimming shortened V by 5 bases and J by 7 bases, and 15 bases separated the two germline ends. The germline V gene encodes CDR1 SEHNR and CDR2 FQNEAQ (reference sequence). CDR3 amino acids: CASSGPGHTQPQHF. The CDR3 nucleotides are TGTGCCAGCAGCGGCCCCGGACATACACAGCCCCAGCATTTT.

This clone was recorded a few times. The chain carries TRBV5-1 and TRBJ1-6; a weak D match, TRBD1 (6 bases). The CDR3 is 16 residues long. Germline assignment: CDR1 SGHRS and CDR2 YFSETQ. V was shortened by 6 bases and J by 0 bases, with 13 bases between the two germline ends. CDR3 loop: CASNPGTLSYNSPLHF. The CDR3 DNA follows: TGCGCCAGCAATCCCGGGACACTCTCCTATAATTCACCCCTCCACTTT.

V and J are TRBV18 and TRBJ2-5; 8 bases line up with TRBD1. This CDR3 has 13 amino acids. Germline V gene data show CDR1 as KGHSH and CDR2 as LQKENI. The ends lost 5 bases at V and 3 bases at J; junction bases unmatched: 2. In nucleotides, the CDR3 is TGTGCCAGCTCAGACAGGGGCGAAGAGACCCAGTACTTC. Amino acids: CASSDRGEETQYF. Full variable domain (outside the CDR3, taken from reference TRBV18 and TRBJ2-5): NAGVMQNPRHLVRRRGQEARLRCSPMKGHSHVYWYRQLPEEGLKFMVYLQKENIIDESGMPKERFSAEFPKEGPSILRIQQVVRGDSAAYFCASSDRGEETQYFGPGTRLLVL.

The V and J genes are TRBV6-5 and TRBJ2-3, with 11 nucleotides matching TRBD2. This CDR3 contains 16 residues. V shed 3 bases and J 4 bases; nucleotides not matched to a gene: 6. Per the germline V gene, CDR1 is MNHEY and CDR2 is SVGAGI. The CDR3 loop is CASSYLTSGMADTQYF. CDR3 coding DNA: TGTGCCAGCAGTTATCTGACTAGCGGGATGGCAGATACGCAGTATTTT.

This clone was counted a single time. This chain connects TRBV19 to TRBJ1-5; possible D gene TRBD1, 5 bases. The CDR3 has 12 amino acids. Germline values: CDR1 LNHDA, CDR2 SQIVND (reference sequence). Trimming left V 1 base short and J 8 bases short, with 6 bases between. The CDR3 DNA sequence: TGTGCCAGTAGTATAGGGGGGAAGCCCCAGCATTTT. This sequence encodes CASSIGGKPQHF. The variable domain in full, with the rest retrieved from reference TRBV19 and TRBJ1-5, is DGGITQSPKYLFRKEGQNVTLSCEQNLNHDAMYWYRQDPGQGLRLIYYSQIVNDFQKGDIAEGYSVSREKKESFPLTVTSAQKNPTAFYLCASSIGGKPQHFGDGTRLSIL.

The V call is TRBV12-3 or TRBV12-4, the J call TRBJ1-2, with TRBD1 as a possible D gene (6 bases). V shed 3 bases and J shed 2 bases, with 7 bases lying between them. CDR3 length: 13 residues. The chain's CDR3 is CASSFGQNYGYTF. The CDR3 coding sequence is TGTGCCAGCAGTTTCGGACAGAACTATGGCTACACCTTC.

The CDR3 reads CASSLTSGGAYEQYF. The CDR3 coding sequence is TGTGCCAGCAGCCTAACTAGCGGGGGGGCCTACGAGCAGTACTTC. The gene calls are TRBV6-5 and TRBJ2-7; 13 bases are a match to TRBD2. This CDR3 spans 15 amino acids. J was trimmed by 2 bases and V by 6 bases; bases with no gene match: 4. CDR1 and CDR2 from the germline V gene are MNHEY and SVGAGI.

The V and J genes are TRBV7-9 and TRBJ2-5; the D gene is possibly TRBD2 (7 bases). Germline values: CDR1 SEHNR, CDR2 FQNEAQ (reference sequence). Trimming pared 5 bases from V and 5 bases from J, leaving 24 bases between. The CDR3 extends over 17 amino acids. For the CDR3, the DNA is TGTGCCAGCAGCCCGCTGGGGGCCAGCGGGGTGTCGGAGACCCAGTACTTC. Translating it yields CASSPLGASGVSETQYF.

This chain uses TRBV19 with TRBJ1-5, with a tentative D call TRBD1 (5 bases). The CDR3 runs to 15 residues. CDR1 is LNHDA, CDR2 SQIVND, per germline (reference sequence). V was clipped by 5 bases and J by 0 bases, with 11 bases between them. The CDR3 loop reads CASSPRQNSNQPQHF. The CDR3 nucleotides read TGTGCCAGTAGTCCCAGACAGAATAGCAATCAGCCCCAGCATTTT.

This clone was recorded a few times. The V gene is TRBV7-2, the J gene TRBJ1-6; D perhaps matches TRBD1 (6 bases). CDR3 length: 16 amino acids. Trimming shortened V by 1 base and J by 9 bases, and 16 bases separated the two germline ends. Germline V gives CDR1 SGHTA, CDR2 FQGNSA. This CDR3 is CASSLERGAIGSPLHF. CDR3 bases: TGTGCCAGCAGCTTAGAGAGGGGGGCGATAGGTTCACCCCTCCACTTT.